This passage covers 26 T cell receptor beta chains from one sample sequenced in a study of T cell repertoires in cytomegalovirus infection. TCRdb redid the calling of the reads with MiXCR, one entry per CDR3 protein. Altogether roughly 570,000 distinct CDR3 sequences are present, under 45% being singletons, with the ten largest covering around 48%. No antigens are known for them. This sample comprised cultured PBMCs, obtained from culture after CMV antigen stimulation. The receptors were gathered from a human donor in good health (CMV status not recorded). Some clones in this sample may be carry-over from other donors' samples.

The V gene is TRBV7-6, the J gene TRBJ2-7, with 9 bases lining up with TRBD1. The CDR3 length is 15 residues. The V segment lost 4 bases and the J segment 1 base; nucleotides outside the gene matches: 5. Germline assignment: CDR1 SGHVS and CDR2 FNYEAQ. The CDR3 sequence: CASSSRTGASYEQYF. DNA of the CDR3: TGTGCCAGCAGCTCGCGGACAGGGGCATCCTACGAGCAGTACTTC.

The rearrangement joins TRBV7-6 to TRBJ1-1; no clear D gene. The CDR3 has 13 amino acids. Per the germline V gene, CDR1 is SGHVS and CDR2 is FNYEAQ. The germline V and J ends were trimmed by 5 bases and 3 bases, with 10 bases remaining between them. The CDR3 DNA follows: TGTGCCAGCAGCCCAGTAGGAGACACTGAAGCTTTCTTT. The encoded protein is CASSPVGDTEAFF.

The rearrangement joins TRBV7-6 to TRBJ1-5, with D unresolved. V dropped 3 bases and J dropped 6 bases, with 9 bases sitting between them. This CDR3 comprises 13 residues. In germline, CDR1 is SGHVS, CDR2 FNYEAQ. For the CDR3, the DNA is TGTGCCAGCAGCTTGAGTGTCGGTCAGCCCCAGCATTTT. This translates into CASSLSVGQPQHF.

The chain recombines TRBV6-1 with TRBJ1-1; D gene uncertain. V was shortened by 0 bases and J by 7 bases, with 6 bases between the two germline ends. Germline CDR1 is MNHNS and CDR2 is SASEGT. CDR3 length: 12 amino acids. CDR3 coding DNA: TGTGCCAGCAGTGAAGCGAAAGGTGAAGCTTTCTTT. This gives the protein CASSEAKGEAFF.

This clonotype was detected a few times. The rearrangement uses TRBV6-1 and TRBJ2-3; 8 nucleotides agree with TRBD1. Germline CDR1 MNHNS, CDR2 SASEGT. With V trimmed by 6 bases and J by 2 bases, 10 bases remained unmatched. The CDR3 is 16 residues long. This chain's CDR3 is CASRKTRGLVTDTQYF. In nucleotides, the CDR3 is TGTGCCAGCAGAAAAACCAGGGGGCTGGTCACAGATACGCAGTATTTT.

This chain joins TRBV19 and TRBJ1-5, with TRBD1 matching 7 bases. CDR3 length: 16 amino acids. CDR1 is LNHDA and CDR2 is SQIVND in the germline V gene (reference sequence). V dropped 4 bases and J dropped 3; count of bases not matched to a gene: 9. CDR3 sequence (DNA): TGTGCCAGTAGTACGACGACGGAGGGGGCCAATCAGCCCCAGCATTTT. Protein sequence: CASSTTTEGANQPQHF.

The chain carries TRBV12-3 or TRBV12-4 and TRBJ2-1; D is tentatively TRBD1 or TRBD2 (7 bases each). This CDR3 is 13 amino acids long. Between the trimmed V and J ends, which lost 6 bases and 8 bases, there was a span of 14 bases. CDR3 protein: CASRTGRVDEQFF. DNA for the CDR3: TGTGCCAGCAGGACAGGGAGGGTGGATGAGCAGTTCTTC.

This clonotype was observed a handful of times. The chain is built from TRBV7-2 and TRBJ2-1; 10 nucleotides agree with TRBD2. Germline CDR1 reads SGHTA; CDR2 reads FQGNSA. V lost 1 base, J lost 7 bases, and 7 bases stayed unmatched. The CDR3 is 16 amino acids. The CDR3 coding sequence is TGTGCCAGCAGCTTAGGCGGGAGCGGGAGGGCGAATGAGCAGTTCTTC. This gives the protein CASSLGGSGRANEQFF.

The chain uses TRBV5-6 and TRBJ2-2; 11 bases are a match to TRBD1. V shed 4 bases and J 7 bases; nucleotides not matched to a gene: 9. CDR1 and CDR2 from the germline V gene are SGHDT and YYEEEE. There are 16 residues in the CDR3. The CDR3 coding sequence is TGTGCCAGCAGCCTGGAGAGGACAGGGGGCGGCGGGGAGCTGTTTTTT. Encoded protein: CASSLERTGGGGELFF.

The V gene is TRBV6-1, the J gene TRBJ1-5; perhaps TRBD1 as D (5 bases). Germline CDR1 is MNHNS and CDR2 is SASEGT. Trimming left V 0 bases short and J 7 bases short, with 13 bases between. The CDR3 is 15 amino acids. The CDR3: CASSEAGQGPQPQHF. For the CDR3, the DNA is TGTGCCAGCAGTGAAGCGGGGCAGGGTCCCCAGCCCCAGCATTTT.

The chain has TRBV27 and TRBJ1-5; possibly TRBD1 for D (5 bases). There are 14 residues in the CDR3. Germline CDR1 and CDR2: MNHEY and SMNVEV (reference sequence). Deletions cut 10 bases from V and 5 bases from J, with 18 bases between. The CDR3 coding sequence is TGTGCCACCCGGTTGACGGGGGGGGATCAGCCCCAGCATTTT. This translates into CATRLTGGDQPQHF.

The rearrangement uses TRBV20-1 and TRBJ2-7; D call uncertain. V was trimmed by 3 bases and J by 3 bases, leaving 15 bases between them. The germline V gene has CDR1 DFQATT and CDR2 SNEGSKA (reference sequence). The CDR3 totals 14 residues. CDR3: CSARGPRLNYEQYF. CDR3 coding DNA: TGCAGTGCTAGGGGCCCCAGGTTGAACTACGAGCAGTACTTC.

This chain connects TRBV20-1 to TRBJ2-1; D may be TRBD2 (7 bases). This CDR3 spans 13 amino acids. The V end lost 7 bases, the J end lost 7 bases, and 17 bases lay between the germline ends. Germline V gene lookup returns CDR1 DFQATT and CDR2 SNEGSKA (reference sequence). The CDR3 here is CSVKGGPGNEQFF. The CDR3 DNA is TGCAGTGTCAAGGGGGGGCCCGGAAATGAGCAGTTCTTC.

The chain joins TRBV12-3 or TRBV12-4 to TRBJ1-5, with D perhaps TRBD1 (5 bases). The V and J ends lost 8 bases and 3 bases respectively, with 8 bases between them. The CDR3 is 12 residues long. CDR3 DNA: TGTGCCAGCCAAGGGGACAATCAGCCCCAGCATTTT. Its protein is CASQGDNQPQHF.

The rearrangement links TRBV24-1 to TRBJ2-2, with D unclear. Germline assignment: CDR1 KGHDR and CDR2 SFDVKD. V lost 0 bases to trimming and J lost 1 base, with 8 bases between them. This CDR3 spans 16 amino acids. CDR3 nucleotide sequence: TGTGCCACCAGTGATTTGTCAGCACGGAACACCGGGGAGCTGTTTTTT. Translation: CATSDLSARNTGELFF.

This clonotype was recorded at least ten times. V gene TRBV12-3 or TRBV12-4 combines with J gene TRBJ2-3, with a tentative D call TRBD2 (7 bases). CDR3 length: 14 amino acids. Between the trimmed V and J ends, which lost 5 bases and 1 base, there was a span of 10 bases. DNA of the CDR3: TGTGCCAGCAGTCGGGGGGCCGGCACAGATACGCAGTATTTT. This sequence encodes CASSRGAGTDTQYF.

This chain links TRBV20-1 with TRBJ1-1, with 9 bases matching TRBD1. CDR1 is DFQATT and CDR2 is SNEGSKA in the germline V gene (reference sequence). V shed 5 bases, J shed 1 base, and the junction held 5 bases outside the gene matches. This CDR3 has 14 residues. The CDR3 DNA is TGCAGTGCTTCCCCGGGACAGGGGAACACTGAAGCTTTCTTT. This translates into CSASPGQGNTEAFF.

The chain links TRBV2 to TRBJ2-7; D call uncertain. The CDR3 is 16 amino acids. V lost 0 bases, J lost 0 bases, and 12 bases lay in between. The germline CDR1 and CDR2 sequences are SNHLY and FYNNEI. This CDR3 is CASSEAPLRLSYEQYF. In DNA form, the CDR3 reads TGTGCCAGCAGTGAAGCGCCTCTCCGACTCTCCTACGAGCAGTACTTC.

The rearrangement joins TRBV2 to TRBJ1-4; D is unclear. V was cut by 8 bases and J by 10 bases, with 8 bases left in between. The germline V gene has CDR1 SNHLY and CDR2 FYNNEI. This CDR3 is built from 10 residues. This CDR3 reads CASRGRKLFF. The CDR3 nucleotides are TGTGCCAGCCGAGGCAGAAAACTGTTTTTT.

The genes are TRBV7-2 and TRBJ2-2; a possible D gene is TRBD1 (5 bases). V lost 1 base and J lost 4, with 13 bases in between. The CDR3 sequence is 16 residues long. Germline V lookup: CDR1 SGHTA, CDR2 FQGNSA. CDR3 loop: CASSLGGSQVTGELFF. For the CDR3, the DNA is TGTGCCAGCAGCTTAGGGGGATCACAGGTCACCGGGGAGCTGTTTTTT.

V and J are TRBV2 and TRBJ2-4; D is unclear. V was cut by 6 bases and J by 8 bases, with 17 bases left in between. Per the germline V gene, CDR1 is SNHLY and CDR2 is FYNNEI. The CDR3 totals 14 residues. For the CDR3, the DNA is TGTGCCAGCAGCGCCGGTAGTGCTGACGACATTCAGTACTTC. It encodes CASSAGSADDIQYF. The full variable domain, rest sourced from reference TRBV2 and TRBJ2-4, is EPEVTQTPSHQVTQMGQEVILRCVPISNHLYFYWYRQILGQKVEFLVSFYNNEISEKSEIFDDQFSVERPDGSNFTLKIRSTKLEDSAMYFCASSAGSADDIQYFGAGTRLSVL.

CDR3 coding DNA: TGTGCCAGCAGCTCCGGGGTTTCTGGGGCCAACGTCCTGACTTTC. Translation: CASSSGVSGANVLTF. The V gene is TRBV7-6, the J gene TRBJ2-6, with D perhaps matching TRBD2 (5 bases). This CDR3 is built from 15 residues. CDR1 SGHVS and CDR2 FNYEAQ come from the germline V gene. V was cut by 4 bases and J by 1 base, with 8 bases left in between.

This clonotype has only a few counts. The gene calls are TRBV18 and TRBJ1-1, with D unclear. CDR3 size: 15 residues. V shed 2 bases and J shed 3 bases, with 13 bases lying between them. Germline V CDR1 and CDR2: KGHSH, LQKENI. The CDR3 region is CASSPWGSPDTEAFF. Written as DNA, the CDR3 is TGTGCCAGCTCACCATGGGGAAGTCCGGACACTGAAGCTTTCTTT. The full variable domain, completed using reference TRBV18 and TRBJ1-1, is NAGVMQNPRHLVRRRGQEARLRCSPMKGHSHVYWYRQLPEEGLKFMVYLQKENIIDESGMPKERFSAEFPKEGPSILRIQQVVRGDSAAYFCASSPWGSPDTEAFFGQGTRLTVV.

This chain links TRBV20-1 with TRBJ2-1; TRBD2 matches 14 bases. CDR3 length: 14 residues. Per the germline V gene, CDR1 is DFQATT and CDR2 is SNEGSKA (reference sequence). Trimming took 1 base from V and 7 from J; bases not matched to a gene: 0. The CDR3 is CSARGTSGGNEQFF. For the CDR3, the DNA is TGCAGTGCTAGAGGGACTAGCGGGGGGAATGAGCAGTTCTTC.

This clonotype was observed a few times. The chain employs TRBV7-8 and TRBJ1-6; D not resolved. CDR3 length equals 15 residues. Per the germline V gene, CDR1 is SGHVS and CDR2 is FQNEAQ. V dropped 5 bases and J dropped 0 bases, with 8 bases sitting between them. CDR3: CASSPRFSYNSPLHF. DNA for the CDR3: TGTGCCAGCAGCCCCAGGTTCTCCTATAATTCACCCCTCCACTTT.

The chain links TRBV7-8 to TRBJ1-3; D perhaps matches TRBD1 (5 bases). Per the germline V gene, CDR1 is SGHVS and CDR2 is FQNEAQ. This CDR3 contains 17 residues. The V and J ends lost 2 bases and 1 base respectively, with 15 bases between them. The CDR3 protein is CASSLTTTASSGNTIYF. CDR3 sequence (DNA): TGTGCCAGCAGCTTAACTACGACAGCCTCATCTGGAAACACCATATATTTT.